A single sample gave rise to the 23 T cell receptor beta chains below, sequenced in a study of Graves' ophthalmopathy and Graves' hyperthyroidism. Transcripts of RNA were the source for amplifying TCR beta CDR3 regions. First-round RT-PCR with HTBI primers preceded a second-round multiplex PCR. From the multiplex PCR reads, TCRdb called clonotypes with MiXCR, one entry per CDR3 protein. The repertoire consists of fewer than 70,000 distinct CDR3 sequences, with less than 65% occurring once and the leading ten covering roughly 5%. Sequenced: peripheral blood. These receptors were collected from an adult woman with Graves' ophthalmopathy.

This clonotype occurred many times. The chain links TRBV20-1 to TRBJ2-1; 8 bases are a match to TRBD2. CDR1 and CDR2 (germline): DFQATT, SNEGSKA (reference sequence). The CDR3 totals 13 residues. V lost 5 bases and J lost 4; bases outside the gene matches: 4. The CDR3 DNA reads as TGCAGTGCTCTTAGCGGGACATACAATGAGCAGTTCTTC. The encoded protein is CSALSGTYNEQFF.

This clonotype was recorded many times. Here the CDR3 reads CSASRASGRGEQFF. The CDR3 nucleotides are TGCAGTGCTAGTCGTGCTAGCGGGAGGGGGGAGCAGTTCTTC. The gene calls are TRBV20-1 and TRBJ2-1; 12 bases are shared with TRBD2. V lost 3 bases, J lost 10 bases, and 7 bases stayed unmatched. Germline CDR1 and CDR2: DFQATT and SNEGSKA (reference sequence). CDR3 size: 14 residues.

Notes on this clonotype: No conserved phenylalanine or tryptophan ends this CDR3, so it is likely a read error. It is unclear where the CDR3 begins or ends on the DNA, so no DNA is shown, and the CDR3 is as TCRdb lists it. This chain uses TRBV29-1 with TRBJ1-2; the table's D call TRBD1 went unverified against the DNA. CDR1 SQVTM and CDR2 ANQGSEA come from the germline V gene. 13 amino acids form the CDR3, both terminal residues included. The CDR3 spells CSFELGGGYGYTL.

The V call is TRBV12-3 or TRBV12-4, the J call TRBJ1-6; D gene ambiguous. The CDR3 covers 12 residues. The ends were cut back, 0 bases at V and 9 bases at J, with 3 bases in the middle. CDR3 in amino acids: CASSLAISPLHF. In DNA, the CDR3 is TGTGCCAGCAGTTTAGCGATTTCACCCCTCCACTTT.

This chain joins TRBV15 and TRBJ1-6; D unresolved. The CDR3 totals 15 residues. V was trimmed by 0 bases and J by 9 bases, leaving 12 bases between them. CDR1 is LNHNV, CDR2 YYDKDF, per germline (reference sequence). The CDR3 sequence: CATSRDRGSTSPLHF. The CDR3 nucleotides are TGTGCCACCAGCAGAGATCGTGGGTCCACTTCACCCCTCCACTTT.

This chain uses TRBV19 with TRBJ2-1; TRBD1 is a possible D gene (6 bases). The germline gives CDR1 LNHDA, CDR2 SQIVND (reference sequence). This CDR3 is built from 13 residues. Trimming took off 5 bases at V and 5 bases at J, with 10 bases between the two ends. This CDR3 is CASSSRTDNEQFF. The CDR3 bases are TGTGCCAGTAGTTCTCGGACAGACAATGAGCAGTTCTTC.

Details on this clonotype: Here the CDR3 omits its conserved ending phenylalanine or tryptophan, so a read error is the likely source. The V gene is TRBV12-3 or TRBV12-4, the J gene TRBJ2-7, with D maybe TRBD2 (7 bases). The CDR3 is 11 residues long. Trimming removed 6 bases from V and 9 bases from J, with 12 bases in between. The CDR3 is CASRRGLGQYL. The CDR3 nucleotides are TGTGCCAGCAGGCGGGGGCTCGGGCAGTACCTC.

This clonotype was detected ten times or more. The gene calls are TRBV10-1 and TRBJ2-4; 7 bases agree with TRBD2. Trimming removed 11 bases from V and 15 bases from J; junction bases left unmatched: 7. From germline, CDR1 is WNHNN and CDR2 SYGVQD (reference sequence). The CDR3 is made up of 9 amino acids. CDR3 sequence: CARRGGSYF. DNA of the CDR3: TGCGCCCGGAGGGGAGGGTCGTACTTC.

Worth noting for this clonotype: Being one base from a much bigger clone, this may be a read error. V usage is TRBV6-2 or TRBV6-3 and J usage is TRBJ1-1, with D tentatively TRBD1 (6 bases). This CDR3 comprises 14 residues. Germline V gene sequence: CDR1 MNHEY, CDR2 SVGEGT. V dropped 4 bases and J dropped 5 bases, with 14 bases sitting between them. CDR3 in DNA: TGTGCCAGCAGTTCCTACAGGGTTAGGACTGAAGCTTTCTTT. It specifies CASSSYRVRTEAFF.

This clonotype was picked up many times. CDR3 sequence: CASSLEIEDRGNIQYF. CDR3 DNA sequence: TGTGCCAGCAGCTTAGAGATAGAGGACAGGGGAAACATTCAGTACTTC. The chain combines TRBV7-9 with TRBJ2-4; 9 bases line up with TRBD1. Germline CDR1 and CDR2: SEHNR and FQNEAQ (reference sequence). The CDR3 totals 16 residues. J gave up 6 bases and V 1 base, and 7 bases lay outside the gene matches.

This clonotype ranks as medium-sized. This rearrangement joins TRBV24-1 to TRBJ1-2; no firm D call. The CDR3 length is 13 residues. The germline V and J ends were trimmed by 4 bases and 10 bases, with 15 bases remaining between them. Germline V gives CDR1 KGHDR, CDR2 SFDVKD. Here the CDR3 DNA reads TGTGCCACCAGTGAGTCGGGCAGATGGGACTACACCTTC. It yields the protein CATSESGRWDYTF.

A word on this clonotype: Lacking the conserved final phenylalanine or tryptophan, this CDR3 likely reflects a read error. The DNA is left out, because the CDR3 cannot be placed on it with certainty; the CDR3 is given as TCRdb lists it. This sequence joins TRBV5-1 and TRBJ2-7; the table's D call, TRBD1, was not checked against the DNA. CDR1 is SGHRS, CDR2 YFSETQ, per germline. The CDR3 numbers 9 amino acids, ends counted. The CDR3 loop is CASSRDPGL.

This clonotype was recorded a few times. The genes are TRBV10-1 and TRBJ1-6; 11 positions agree with TRBD1. Trimming took 6 bases from V and 7 from J; bases not matched to a gene: 2. This CDR3 has 14 amino acids. In germline, CDR1 is WNHNN, CDR2 SYGVQD (reference sequence). In DNA, the CDR3 is TGCGCCAGCAGGGACAGGGGGCACAATTCACCCCTCCACTTT. Protein: CASRDRGHNSPLHF.

This chain joins TRBV15 and TRBJ2-1; 10 bases are shared with TRBD1. The trim removed 5 bases at V and 4 bases at J, leaving 8 bases unmatched. The germline CDR1 and CDR2 sequences are LNHNV and YYDKDF (reference sequence). This CDR3 has 16 residues. CDR3 loop: CATSQDRGSGYNEQFF. The CDR3 DNA follows: TGTGCCACCAGCCAGGACAGGGGGTCTGGTTACAATGAGCAGTTCTTC.

Notes on this clonotype: A junction boundary mismatches the germline segment, possibly from a read error. The chain combines TRBV4-3 with TRBJ2-7, with D possibly TRBD1 on 6 matching bases. Germline V lookup: CDR1 LGHNA, CDR2 YSLEER. The CDR3 spans 15 residues. The CDR3 DNA reads as TGCGCCAGCAGCCAAAAATGGCAGGGGACCTACGAGCAGCACTTC. Its translation is CASSQKWQGTYEQHF.

The chain joins TRBV6-1 to TRBJ2-7; D perhaps matches TRBD1 (6 bases). Trimming removed 6 bases from V and 7 bases from J, with 13 bases in between. This CDR3 is built from 12 residues. In germline, CDR1 is MNHNS, CDR2 SASEGT. The CDR3 is CASSIRGLEQYF. The DNA of the CDR3 is TGTGCCAGCAGCATCAGGGGCCTGGAGCAGTACTTC.

The chain carries TRBV20-1 and TRBJ1-2; TRBD1 aligns across 9 bases. Germline CDR1 is DFQATT and CDR2 is SNEGSKA (reference sequence). The V gene end was trimmed by 6 bases and the J gene end by 2 bases; junction bases not matched to a gene: 10. The CDR3 loop spans 15 amino acids. CDR3 sequence reads: CSAGGGQGENYGYTF. As DNA, the CDR3 is TGCAGTGCAGGGGGGGGACAGGGCGAAAACTATGGCTACACCTTC.

This clonotype turned up a few times. This chain connects TRBV11-2 to TRBJ2-1, with 8 bases aligning to TRBD2. There are 17 residues in the CDR3. The J segment lost 4 bases and the V segment lost 8 bases, leaving 16 bases of the junction unmatched. Germline CDR1 SGHAT, CDR2 FQNNGV. In DNA, the CDR3 is TGTGCCAGCTCACCCTTACTAAAGAGCGGGAGTTACAATGAGCAGTTCTTC. This encodes CASSPLLKSGSYNEQFF.

J is TRBJ2-5 and V is TRBV10-1; TRBD1 is a possible D gene (6 bases). This CDR3 is built from 14 residues. CDR1 WNHNN and CDR2 SYGVQD come from the germline V gene (reference sequence). Trimming took off 3 bases at V and 2 bases at J, with 10 bases between the two ends. The CDR3 region has the DNA TGCGCCAGCAGTGATCCGGGACAACAAGAGACCCAGTACTTC. Its protein product is CASSDPGQQETQYF.

Concerning this clonotype itself: This may stem from a read error, because a much larger clone lies one nucleotide away. The chain recombines TRBV3-1 with TRBJ1-4; D is uncertain. CDR1 and CDR2 (germline): LGHDT, YNNKEL (reference sequence). V gave up 1 base and J gave up 8 bases, with 11 bases separating them. This CDR3 region has 14 residues. In DNA, the CDR3 is TGTGCCAGCAGCCAAGCAAGGGTGGAAGAAAAACTGTTTTTT. Translating gives CASSQARVEEKLFF.

This rearrangement joins TRBV19 to TRBJ2-7, with TRBD1 matching over 9 bases. J gave up 0 bases and V 4 bases, and 10 bases lay outside the gene matches. This CDR3 has 17 residues. CDR1 and CDR2 (germline): LNHDA, SQIVND (reference sequence). CDR3 in DNA: TGTGCCAGTAGTACAGGACAGGGGCGATCCAGCTCCTACGAGCAGTACTTC. This sequence encodes CASSTGQGRSSSYEQYF.

This clonotype came up many times. This chain uses TRBV5-5 with TRBJ2-1; D is perhaps TRBD2 (5 bases). The CDR3 extends over 16 amino acids. The V and J ends lost 4 bases and 3 bases respectively, with 17 bases between them. CDR1 SGHKS and CDR2 YYEKEE come from the germline V gene (reference sequence). CDR3 in amino acids: CASSLESGLGYNEQFF. The DNA of the CDR3 is TGTGCCAGCAGCCTAGAAAGTGGACTCGGCTACAATGAGCAGTTCTTC.

This clonotype came up once. The rearrangement joins TRBV7-9 to TRBJ2-5; the match to TRBD1 covers 7 bases. Germline CDR1 reads SEHNR; CDR2 reads FQNEAQ (reference sequence). V shed 5 bases and J 4 bases; nucleotides not matched to a gene: 7. The CDR3 contains 14 residues. CDR3: CASSLGQATETQYF. DNA for the CDR3: TGTGCCAGCAGCCTTGGACAGGCGACAGAGACCCAGTACTTC.